Presented here are 15 T cell receptor beta chains from one specimen sequenced in a study of blood T cell repertoires in COVID-19. Profiling relied on immunoSEQ multiplex PCR, and the TCRdb table lists in-frame clones only, not all of them. Of 200,000 to 250,000 clones listed, about 88% were seen once; the top ten hold approximately 2.6%. The sample taken for sequencing was peripheral blood. Receptor source: a man over 45 who had recovered from COVID-19.

The chain employs TRBV5-8 and TRBJ2-2; 8 nucleotides line up with TRBD1. Unmatched junction bases numbered 5, after V lost 5 bases and J lost 5 bases. This CDR3 is built from 14 residues. The germline V gene encodes CDR1 SGHTS and CDR2 YDEGEE. The CDR3 here is CASRDRVGTGELFF. The CDR3, as DNA: TGTGCCAGCAGGGACAGGGTGGGAACCGGGGAGCTGTTTTTT.

In this sample, this clone turned up once. The rearrangement joins TRBV30 to TRBJ2-2; D remains unclear. The CDR3 consists of 14 residues. Trimming removed 3 bases at V and 5 bases at J, with 13 bases between. Germline-derived CDR1 and CDR2 are GTSNPN and SVGIG (reference sequence). For the CDR3, the DNA is TGTGCCTGGAGCCAAGTTTTGAGGACCGGGGAGCTGTTTTTT. Translating it yields CAWSQVLRTGELFF. The complete variable domain, with remaining parts taken from reference TRBV30 and TRBJ2-2, reads SQTIHQWPATLVQPVGSPLSLECTVEGTSNPNLYWYRQAAGRGLQLLFYSVGIGQISSEVPQNLSASRPQDRQFILSSKKLLLSDSGFYLCAWSQVLRTGELFFGEGSRLTVL.

This chain links TRBV7-2 with TRBJ2-7, with D tentatively TRBD1 (5 bases). Germline CDR1 reads SGHTA; CDR2 reads FQGNSA. The V end lost 7 bases, the J end lost 2 bases, and 15 bases lay between the germline ends. CDR3 length: 14 residues. CDR3 loop: CASTPGQGPYEQYF. The DNA for the CDR3 is TGTGCCAGCACCCCAGGCCAGGGTCCCTACGAGCAGTACTTC. Using reference TRBV7-2 and TRBJ2-7 for the parts outside the CDR3, the full variable domain is GAGVSQSPSNKVTEKGKDVELRCDPISGHTALYWYRQSLGQGLEFLIYFQGNSAPDKSGLPSDRFSAERTGGSVSTLTIQRTQQEDSAVYLCASTPGQGPYEQYFGPGTRLTVT.

V gene TRBV28 combines with J gene TRBJ2-4; 7 nucleotides agree with TRBD2. Germline V gene sequence: CDR1 MDHEN, CDR2 SYDVKM. After removal of 5 bases from V and 1 base from J, the junction contained 5 bases not matched to a gene. The CDR3 sequence is 15 residues long. DNA of the CDR3: TGTGCCAGCAGTCCGCGGGGGTCTGCCAAAAACATTCAGTACTTC. Amino acids: CASSPRGSAKNIQYF.

This clone was seen more than once but under ten times. The chain recombines TRBV3-1 (or the pseudogene TRBV3-2) with TRBJ1-2; no clear D gene. With 0 bases removed from V and 8 bases from J, the gap between germline ends came to 10 bases. CDR3 length equals 13 residues. The V gene's germline CDR1 is LGHDT and CDR2 YNNKEL (reference sequence). The CDR3 reads CASSQEGLGGYTF. In DNA, the CDR3 is TGTGCCAGCAGCCAAGAAGGACTAGGGGGCTACACCTTC.

The V call is TRBV7-9, the J call TRBJ1-1; unclear D gene. V was cut by 5 bases and J by 8 bases, with 21 bases left in between. The CDR3 is 15 amino acids. Germline CDR1 reads SEHNR; CDR2 reads FQNEAQ (reference sequence). The CDR3 region has the DNA TGTGCCAGCAGCACCAACCTGCGCAGGCCAGACGAAGCTTTCTTT. This encodes CASSTNLRRPDEAFF. Based on the CDR3 plus reference TRBV7-9 and TRBJ1-1, the full variable domain is DTGVSQNPRHKITKRGQNVTFRCDPISEHNRLYWYRQTLGQGPEFLTYFQNEAQLEKSRLLSDRFSAERPKGSFSTLEIQRTEQGDSAMYLCASSTNLRRPDEAFFGQGTRLTVV.

The gene calls are TRBV12-1 and TRBJ2-3; TRBD2, the table's D call, lacks a check against the DNA. TRBV12-1 is a documented pseudogene. There are 10 residues in the CDR3. The DNA of the CDR3 is TGTGCCAGCAGGGACGGAGGCGAGTATTTT. It specifies CASRDGGEYF.

The gene calls are TRBV7-9 and TRBJ2-1; 9 bases match TRBD2. Germline V gives CDR1 SEHNR, CDR2 FQNEAQ (reference sequence). The CDR3 has 14 residues. Trimming took 6 bases from V and 0 from J; bases not matched to a gene: 0. The CDR3 loop reads CASRTSGSYNEQFF. The CDR3, as DNA: TGTGCCAGCAGGACTAGCGGCTCCTACAATGAGCAGTTCTTC.

The CDR3 DNA reads as TGTGCCAGCAGCCCCCGACTAGCGGGAGGAGAGACCCAGTACTTC. Protein sequence: CASSPRLAGGETQYF. The chain uses TRBV11-2 and TRBJ2-5; 13 bases line up with TRBD2. J lost 4 bases, V lost 5 bases, and 4 bases had no gene match. There are 15 residues in the CDR3. Germline V CDR1 and CDR2: SGHAT, FQNNGV.

The chain has TRBV7-2 and TRBJ2-1, with TRBD2 matching 14 bases. The CDR3 extends over 18 amino acids. The germline V gene encodes CDR1 SGHTA and CDR2 FQGNSA. The ends lost 3 bases at V and 2 bases at J; junction bases unmatched: 6. The CDR3 bases are TGTGCCAGCAGCTTCCGCCGACTAGCGGGGGGGACCTACAATGAGCAGTTCTTC. Encoded protein: CASSFRRLAGGTYNEQFF.

This rearrangement joins TRBV6-5 to TRBJ2-1; 11 nucleotides match TRBD2. The CDR3 runs to 15 residues. After removal of 6 bases from V and 7 bases from J, the junction contained 8 bases not matched to a gene. Germline lookup yields CDR1 MNHEY and CDR2 SVGAGI. The CDR3 loop is CASRARLAGLNEQFF. DNA of the CDR3: TGTGCCAGCAGGGCTCGACTAGCGGGGTTGAATGAGCAGTTCTTC.

The chain employs TRBV28 and TRBJ1-6; a possible D gene is TRBD1 (5 bases). Trimming left V 4 bases short and J 10 bases short, with 14 bases between. Germline V CDR1 and CDR2: MDHEN, SYDVKM. The CDR3 spans 14 residues. The CDR3 DNA sequence: TGTGCCAGCAGTTCGTCCAGGGTAGAATCACCCCTCCACTTT. It specifies CASSSSRVESPLHF.

The genes are TRBV5-1 and TRBJ2-1; 9 bases match TRBD2. The V gene's germline CDR1 is SGHRS and CDR2 YFSETQ. The CDR3 has 16 residues. Trimming took 0 bases from V and 2 from J; bases not matched to a gene: 3. CDR3 residues: CASSLGAGGTYNEQFF. CDR3 sequence (DNA): TGCGCCAGCAGCTTGGGGGCGGGAGGGACCTACAATGAGCAGTTCTTC.

This chain uses TRBV27 with TRBJ1-2; D might be TRBD1 (5 bases). V was cut by 4 bases and J by 8 bases, with 23 bases left in between. In germline, CDR1 is MNHEY, CDR2 SMNVEV (reference sequence). The CDR3 is 16 residues long. In DNA, the CDR3 is TGTGCCAGCAGTTCATCGATACTCAGGGAAGGAGAGGGCTACACCTTC. Amino acids: CASSSSILREGEGYTF.

The chain carries TRBV14 and TRBJ1-4; maybe TRBD1 (5 bases). Germline CDR1 SGHDN, CDR2 FVKESK. This CDR3 comprises 18 residues. V lost 1 base to trimming and J lost 2 bases, with 17 bases between them. Here the CDR3 DNA reads TGTGCCAGCAGCCAAGCTGGGAGGGGTCGTTCGACTAATGAAAAACTGTTTTTT. This sequence encodes CASSQAGRGRSTNEKLFF.